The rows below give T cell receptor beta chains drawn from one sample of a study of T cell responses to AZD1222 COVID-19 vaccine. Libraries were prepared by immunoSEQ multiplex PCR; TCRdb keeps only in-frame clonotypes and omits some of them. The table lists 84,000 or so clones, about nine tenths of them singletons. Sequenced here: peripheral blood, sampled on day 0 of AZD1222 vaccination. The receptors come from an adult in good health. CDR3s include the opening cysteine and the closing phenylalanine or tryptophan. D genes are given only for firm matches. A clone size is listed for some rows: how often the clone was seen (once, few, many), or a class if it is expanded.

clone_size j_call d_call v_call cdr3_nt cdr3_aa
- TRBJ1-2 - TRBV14 TGTGCCAGCAGCCAAGCCGGCAGAAGGCTGGCTAACTATGGCTACACCTTC CASSQAGRRLANYGYTF
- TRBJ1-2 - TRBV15 TGTGCCACCAGCAGAGTAAACCCTAACTATGGCTACACCTTC CATSRVNPNYGYTF
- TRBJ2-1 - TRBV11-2 TGTGCCAGCAGCTTAGATCCCCCAGGCTATGAGCAGTTCTTC CASSLDPPGYEQFF
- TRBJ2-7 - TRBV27 TGTGCCAGCAGTTTACTCCCCTCACAATGGTCCTACGAGCAGTACTTC CASSLLPSQWSYEQYF
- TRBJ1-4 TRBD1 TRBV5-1 TGCGCCAGCAGCTTGGTTCCCCAGGGGGCCGAAACGCCTACTGAAAAACTGTTTTTT CASSLVPQGAETPTEKLFF
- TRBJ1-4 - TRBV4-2 TGTGCCAGCAGCCAAGATGTAGCAGGGTCAACTAATGAAAAACTGTTTTTT CASSQDVAGSTNEKLFF
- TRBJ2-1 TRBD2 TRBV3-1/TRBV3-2 TGTGCCAGCAGCCACAAACTAGCGGGAGGGCCCCATAGTACGGGTGAGCAGTTCTTC CASSHKLAGGPHSTGEQFF
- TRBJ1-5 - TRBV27 TGTGCCAGCAGTTTACGTGGGCGCCGGGACAATCAGCCCCAGCATTTT CASSLRGRRDNQPQHF
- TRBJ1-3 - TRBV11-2 TGTGCCAGCAGCCCGACGACAGGTCCTGGAAACACCATATATTTT CASSPTTGPGNTIYF
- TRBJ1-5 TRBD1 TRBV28 TGTGCCAGCAGCGATGGGACAGGATACAATCAGCCCCAGCATTTT CASSDGTGYNQPQHF
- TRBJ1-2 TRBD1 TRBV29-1 TGCAGCGTTGAAGCCTACGGACAGGGTGACTATGGCTACACCTTC CSVEAYGQGDYGYTF
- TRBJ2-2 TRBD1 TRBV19 TGTGCCACAAAACCGGGACAGGGGGTTACCGGGGAGCTGTTTTTT CATKPGQGVTGELFF
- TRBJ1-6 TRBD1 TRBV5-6 TGTGCCAGCAGCACGCAGGGGGGCTATAATTCACCCCTCCACTTT CASSTQGGYNSPLHF
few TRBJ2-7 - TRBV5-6 TGTGCCAGCAGCTTGGAAAGCAGGGAGCAGTACTTC CASSLESREQYF
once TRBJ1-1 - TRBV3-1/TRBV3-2 TGTGCCAGCAGCCCCTCAGGAAACGGACCGAACACTGAAGCTTTCTTT CASSPSGNGPNTEAFF
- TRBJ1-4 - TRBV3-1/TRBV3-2 TGTGCCAGCAGCCAAGATGGGGCGGGGTTGTCTAATGAAAAACTGTTTTTT CASSQDGAGLSNEKLFF
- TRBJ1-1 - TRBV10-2 TGCGCCAGCAGTCCTCTGGACAGTCAACGTGAAGCTTTCTTT CASSPLDSQREAFF
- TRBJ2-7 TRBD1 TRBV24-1 TGTGCCACCAGTGATTCTGGGACAGGAGGCGAGCAGTACTTC CATSDSGTGGEQYF
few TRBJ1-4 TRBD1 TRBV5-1 TGCGCCAGCAGCTTGGGGACAGGGAGGACTAATGAAAAACTGTTTTTT CASSLGTGRTNEKLFF
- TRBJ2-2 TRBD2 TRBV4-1 TGCGCCAGCAGCCCCCTAGGGAGCGGGAGTGCCGGGGAGCTGTTTTTT CASSPLGSGSAGELFF
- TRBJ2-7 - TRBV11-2 TGTGCCAGCAGCTTAGTGGCGGTCACCGCCTACGAGCAGTACTTC CASSLVAVTAYEQYF
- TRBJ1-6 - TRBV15 TGTGCCACCAGTGGGGGTGGCTCCTATAATTCACCCCTCCACTTT CATSGGGSYNSPLHF
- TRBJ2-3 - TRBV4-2 TGTGCCAGCAGCCAACTTGGGAGTTTCACAGATACGCAGTATTTT CASSQLGSFTDTQYF
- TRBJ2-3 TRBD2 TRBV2 TGTGCCAGCAGTGTAGCGGGAGGGCAGGTAGATACGCAGTATTTT CASSVAGGQVDTQYF
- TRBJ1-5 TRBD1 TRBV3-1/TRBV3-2 TGTGCCAGCAGCCTGGGACAGGGAGGCAATCAGCCCCAGCATTTT CASSLGQGGNQPQHF
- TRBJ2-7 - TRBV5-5 TGTGCCAGCAGCTTAACCGGGACAACACACGAGCAGTACTTC CASSLTGTTHEQYF
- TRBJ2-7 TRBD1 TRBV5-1 TGCGCCAGCATGAGGGACAGGACGAACGAGCAGTACTTC CASMRDRTNEQYF
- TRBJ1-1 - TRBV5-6 TGTGCCAGCAGCTTGGTGGGTCCGAGGGCGGAATTT CASSLVGPRAEF
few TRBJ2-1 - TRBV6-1 TGTGCCAGCAGTGAATCTGAGCGATTTGAGCAGTTCTTC CASSESERFEQFF
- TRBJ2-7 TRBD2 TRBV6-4 TGTGCCAGCAGAGCTGAGCCGGGACTAGCGGGGGGGACCTACGAGCAGTACTTC CASRAEPGLAGGTYEQYF
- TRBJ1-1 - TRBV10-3 TGTGCCATCAGTGGCTGGGACACCACTGAAGCTTTCTTT CAISGWDTTEAFF
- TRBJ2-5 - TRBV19 TGTGCCAGTAGTGACCTACAAGAGACCCAGTACTTC CASSDLQETQYF
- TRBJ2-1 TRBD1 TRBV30 TGTGCCTGGCTGGGACAGGGGGGTAGTGAGCAGTTCTTC CAWLGQGGSEQFF
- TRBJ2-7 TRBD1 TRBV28 TGTGCCAGCAGTTCATCCACATACGGGACAGGGGTACTCTACGAGCAGTACTTC CASSSSTYGTGVLYEQYF
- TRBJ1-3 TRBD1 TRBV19 TGTGCCAGTAGTAGACGTTCGGGCAGGGGGCAGTCTGGAAACACCATATATTTT CASSRRSGRGQSGNTIYF
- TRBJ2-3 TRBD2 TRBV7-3 TGTGCCAGCAGCTTCGGGAACGGGGGGAGCACAGATACGCAGTATTTT CASSFGNGGSTDTQYF
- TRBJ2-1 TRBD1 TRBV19 TGTGCCAGTAGGCGAGAGGGGGCCTTCGGAGGCACTGAGCAGTTCTTC CASRREGAFGGTEQFF
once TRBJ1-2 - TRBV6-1 TGTGCCAGCAGTGAAGGCACCTTGGGCTACACCTTC CASSEGTLGYTF
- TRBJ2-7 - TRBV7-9 TGTGCCAGCAGCTTCTATAGGGAGCAGTACTTC CASSFYREQYF
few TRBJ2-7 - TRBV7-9 TGTGCCAGCGGGGGACTCTACGAGCAGTACTTC CASGGLYEQYF
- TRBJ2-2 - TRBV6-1 TGTGCCAGCAGTGAACTTCTGGGCAGCACCGGGGAGCTGTTTTTT CASSELLGSTGELFF
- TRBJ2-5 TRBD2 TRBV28 TGTGCCAGCAGCAGATTAACTAGCGGAGAGACCCAGTACTTC CASSRLTSGETQYF
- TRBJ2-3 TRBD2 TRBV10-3 TGTGCCACGGGACTAGGGGAATACGATACGCAGTATTTT CATGLGEYDTQYF
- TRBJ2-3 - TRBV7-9 TGTGCCAGCAGCCGCGTTTCCCTCCGGGCAGAGGGTGGAGATACGCAGTATTTT CASSRVSLRAEGGDTQYF
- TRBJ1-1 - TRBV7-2 TGTGCCAGCAGCTTGGGCCAGAACATGAACACTGAAGCTTTCTTT CASSLGQNMNTEAFF
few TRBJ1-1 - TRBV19 TGTGCCAGTAGTATGGCGGGGCCTGGCACTGAAGCTTTCTTT CASSMAGPGTEAFF
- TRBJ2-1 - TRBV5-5 TGTGCCAGCAGCTTAGGGCTGTCCTACAATGAGCAGTTCTTC CASSLGLSYNEQFF